This T cell receptor beta chain was observed in a study of human T cells and chemical hapten exposure. Whole-study context: How much TCR each sample yielded varied, mostly because pooled library volumes differed slightly.

Germline values: CDR1 LGHDT, CDR2 YNNKEL (reference sequence). The CDR3 covers 17 residues. V lost 6 bases and J lost 4; bases outside the gene matches: 14. Each CDR3 protein is one row after TCRdb ran MiXCR on the RACE reads. Of fewer than 300,000 distinct CDR3 sequences listed, approximately 7.5% are singletons. Time point defined: pre-sensitization, week 0. Sample treatment: therapeutic diphenylcyclopropenone sensitization with weekly scalp DPC. Blood was collected ahead of every patch test applied. The V and J genes are TRBV3-1 and TRBJ2-3, with TRBD2 matching over 9 bases. Sample: whole blood, taken in connection with sensitization to the hapten diphenylcyclopropenone (DPC). This sequence was found in a man between 18 and 29 years old with alopecia areata. Some clones in this sample may be carry-over from other donors' samples. The chain's CDR3 is CASSRAQAGGMSDTQYF. The DNA of the CDR3 is TGTGCCAGCAGTCGGGCCCAAGCGGGGGGTATGTCAGATACGCAGTATTTT.